This T cell receptor beta chain is from a study of identical twins. Study observations and caveats: Out-of-frame alpha sequences shared by twins were enriched for low generation probability. Invariant MAIT and iNKT cells may have partly biased zero-insertion analyses.

TCRdb used MiXCR to reprocess the 5' RACE reads, holding one entry per CDR3 protein. The sample consists of about 340,000 distinct CDR3 sequences, about 9% of them appearing once. This clonotype was counted many times. No antigen is known for it. The CDR3 runs 15 residues. Germline V gene sequence: CDR1 LNHNV, CDR2 YYDKDF (reference sequence). Trimming shortened V by 3 bases and J by 1 base, and 9 bases separated the two germline ends. V is TRBV15 and J is TRBJ1-4; D unresolved. This clonotype was sampled from a woman aged 45-59 years in good health. The sample was naive T cells sorted from blood. The CDR3 sequence: CATSSRGLTNEKLFF. DNA of the CDR3: TGTGCCACCAGCAGTCGCGGTCTAACTAATGAAAAACTGTTTTTT.